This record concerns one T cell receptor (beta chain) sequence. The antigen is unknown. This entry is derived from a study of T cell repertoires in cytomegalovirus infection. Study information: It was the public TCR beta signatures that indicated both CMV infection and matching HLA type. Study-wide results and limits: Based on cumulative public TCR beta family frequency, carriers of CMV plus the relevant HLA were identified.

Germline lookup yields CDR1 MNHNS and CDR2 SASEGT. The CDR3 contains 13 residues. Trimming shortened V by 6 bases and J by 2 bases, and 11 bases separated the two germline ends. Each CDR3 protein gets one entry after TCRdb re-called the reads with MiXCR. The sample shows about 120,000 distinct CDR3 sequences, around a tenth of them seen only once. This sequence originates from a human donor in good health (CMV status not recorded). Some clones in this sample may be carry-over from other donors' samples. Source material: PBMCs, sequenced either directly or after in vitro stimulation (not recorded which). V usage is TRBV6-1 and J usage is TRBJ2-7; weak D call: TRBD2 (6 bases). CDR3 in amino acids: CASRRGFTYEQYV. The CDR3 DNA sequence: TGTGCCAGCAGACGGGGGTTCACCTACGAGCAGTACGTC.